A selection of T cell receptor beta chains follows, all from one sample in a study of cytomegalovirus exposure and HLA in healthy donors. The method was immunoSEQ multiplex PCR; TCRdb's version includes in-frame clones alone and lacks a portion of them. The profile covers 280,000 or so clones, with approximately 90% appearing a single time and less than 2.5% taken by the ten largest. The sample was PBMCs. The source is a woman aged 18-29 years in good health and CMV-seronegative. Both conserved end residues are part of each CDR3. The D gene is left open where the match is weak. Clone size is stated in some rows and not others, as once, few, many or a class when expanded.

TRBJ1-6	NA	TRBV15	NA	TGTGCCACCAGCAGAGATTACGGCGACAGCCTCTCCTATAATTCACCCCTCCACTTT	CATSRDYGDSLSYNSPLHF
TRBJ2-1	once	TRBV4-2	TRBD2	TGTGCCAGCAGCCAAGAACTAGCGGGGGGTAACAATGAGCAGTTCTTC	CASSQELAGGNNEQFF
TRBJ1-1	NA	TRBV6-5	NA	TGTGCCAGCAGTCTGGGGCAGCGGGTCACTGAAGCTTTCTTT	CASSLGQRVTEAFF
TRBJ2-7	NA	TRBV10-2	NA	TGCGCCACCCGGCGGACAGACTACGAGCAGTACTTC	CATRRTDYEQYF
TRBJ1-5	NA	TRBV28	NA	TGTGCCAGCACCCCGGGGGTGGATGGTCAGCCCCAGCATTTT	CASTPGVDGQPQHF
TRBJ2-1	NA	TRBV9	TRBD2	TGTGCCAGCAGCGTAGCGACTAGCGGGGGGGTGGTAAATGAGCAGTTCTTC	CASSVATSGGVVNEQFF
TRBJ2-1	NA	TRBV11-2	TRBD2	TGTGCCAGCAGCTTACGCCCTTGGACTAGCGGGGGTCCGGGGAATGAGCAGTTCTTC	CASSLRPWTSGGPGNEQFF
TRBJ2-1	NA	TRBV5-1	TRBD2	TGCGCCAGCAGCTTTAGCGGGGGGCCAATCTCCTACAATGAGCAGTTCTTC	CASSFSGGPISYNEQFF
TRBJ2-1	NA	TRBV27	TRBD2	TGTGCCAGCAGTTTATTCGGGGGGATGCGCTCCTACAATGAGCAGTTCTTC	CASSLFGGMRSYNEQFF
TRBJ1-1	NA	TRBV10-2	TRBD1	TGCGCCAGCAGAGGGAACGCGGGACAGAGTATGAACACTGAAGCTTTCTTT	CASRGNAGQSMNTEAFF
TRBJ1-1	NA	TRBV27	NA	TGTGCCAGCAGTTTAACAGGGAGCAAGAACACTGAAGCTTTCTTT	CASSLTGSKNTEAFF
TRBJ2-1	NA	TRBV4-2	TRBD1	TGTGCCAGCAGCCAGCCCGGGACAGGACGAAACAATGAGCAGTTCTTC	CASSQPGTGRNNEQFF
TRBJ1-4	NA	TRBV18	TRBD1	TGTGCCAGCTCACAAGGGACAGGGGCAACTAATGAAAAACTGTTTTTT	CASSQGTGATNEKLFF
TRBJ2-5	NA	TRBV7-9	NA	TGTGCCAGCAGCTTTATCCCCCAAGAGACCCAGTACTTC	CASSFIPQETQYF
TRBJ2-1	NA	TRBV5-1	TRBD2	TGCGCCAGCAGCTTGGGGATTCTCTATGGCGGGGGGGCCGGGGGACGCTGGCTTGAGCAGTTCTTC	CASSLGILYGGGAGGRWLEQFF
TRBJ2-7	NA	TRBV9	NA	TGTGCCAGCAGCCCCCGAACAGGGGGGGAAGGCTACGAGCAGTACTTC	CASSPRTGGEGYEQYF
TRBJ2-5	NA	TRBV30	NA	TGTGCCTGGAGTCGGGGTATTAGGTCACAAGAGACCCAGTACTTC	CAWSRGIRSQETQYF
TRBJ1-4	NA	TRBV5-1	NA	TGCGCCGCCCGACAGGCCCCCGCAACTAATGAAAAACTGTTTTTT	CAARQAPATNEKLFF
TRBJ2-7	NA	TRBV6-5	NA	TGTGCCAGCAGTTATATCCAGGGTTACGAGCAGTACTTC	CASSYIQGYEQYF
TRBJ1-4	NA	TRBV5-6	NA	TGTGCCAGCAGCAACCGGGACAACAACGAAAAACTGTTTTTT	CASSNRDNNEKLFF
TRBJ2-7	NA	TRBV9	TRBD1	TGTGCCAGCAGCGTAGGGACAGGACCGTCCTACGAGCAGTACTTC	CASSVGTGPSYEQYF
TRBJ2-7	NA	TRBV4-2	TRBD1	TGTGCCAGCAGCCAAGCCATGGGACAGGTGGCCTACGAGCAGTACTTC	CASSQAMGQVAYEQYF
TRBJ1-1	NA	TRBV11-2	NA	TGTGCCAGCAAATCCACCCCACAGAGAATGAGCACTGAAGCTTTCTTT	CASKSTPQRMSTEAFF
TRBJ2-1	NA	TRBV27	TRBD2	TGTGCCAGCAGTTTAGTGGGTAGCGGGGGCTACAATGAGCAGTTCTTC	CASSLVGSGGYNEQFF
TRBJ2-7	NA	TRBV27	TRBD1	TGTGCCAGCAGGAGGGACAGGGCCTACGAGCAGTACTTC	CASRRDRAYEQYF
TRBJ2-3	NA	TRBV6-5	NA	TGTGCCAGCAGTTACTCTGGGGTGGGACATACAGATACGCAGTATTTT	CASSYSGVGHTDTQYF
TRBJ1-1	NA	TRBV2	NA	TGTGCCAGCAAGCAGGACAGGAACACTGAAGCTTTCTTT	CASKQDRNTEAFF
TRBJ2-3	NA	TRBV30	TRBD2	TGTGCCTGGAGTTGGAGTCTAGCGGGAGGCACAGATACGCAGTATTTT	CAWSWSLAGGTDTQYF
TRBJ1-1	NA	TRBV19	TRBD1	TGTGCCAGTAGTATCCTGACAGGGATCACTGAAGCTTTCTTT	CASSILTGITEAFF
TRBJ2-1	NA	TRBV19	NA	TGTGCCAGTAGTAAACCATCGGCAACAGGCCCCTACAATGAGCAGTTCTTC	CASSKPSATGPYNEQFF
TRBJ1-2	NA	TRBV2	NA	TGTGCCAGCAGGGGAACAGGGTCCGCATATGGCTACACCTTC	CASRGTGSAYGYTF
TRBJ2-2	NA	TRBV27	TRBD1	TGTGCCAGCAGTTTATCGTACGGGACAGGGTCCGGGGAGCTGTTTTTT	CASSLSYGTGSGELFF
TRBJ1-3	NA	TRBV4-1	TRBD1	TGCGCCAGCAGCTATCAGGGGGCCGGAAACACCATATATTTT	CASSYQGAGNTIYF
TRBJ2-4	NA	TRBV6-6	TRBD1	TGTGCCAGCAGTTACACCCCACAGGGGGGTGCGTACTTC	CASSYTPQGGAYF
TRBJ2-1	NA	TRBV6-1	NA	TGTGCCAGCAGTGAATCACAGGGCCCCTGGGGTGAGCAGTTCTTC	CASSESQGPWGEQFF
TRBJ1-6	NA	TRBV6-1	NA	TGTGCCAGCAGTATGGCCCCTAATTCACCCCTCCACTTT	CASSMAPNSPLHF
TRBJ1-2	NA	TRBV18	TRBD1	TGTGCCAGCTCACCACGGACAGGCCCTAACTATGGCTACACCTTC	CASSPRTGPNYGYTF
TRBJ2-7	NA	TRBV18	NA	TGTGCCAGCTCACAGACAGGTTATTCCTACGAGCAGTACTTC	CASSQTGYSYEQYF
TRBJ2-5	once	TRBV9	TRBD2	TGTGCCAGCAGCGCCCTTAGCGGGCAAGCCCAAGAGACCCAGTACTTC	CASSALSGQAQETQYF
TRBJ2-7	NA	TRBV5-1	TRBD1	TGCGCCAGCAGCTTGTCACAGGGGATAACCTACGAGCAGTACTTC	CASSLSQGITYEQYF
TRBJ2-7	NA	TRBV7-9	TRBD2	TGTGCCAGCAGCTCGACACTAGCGGGGGGCCCCTACGAGCAGTACTTC	CASSSTLAGGPYEQYF
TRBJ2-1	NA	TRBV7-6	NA	TGTGCCAGCAGTCATAAGGGGGTAGCCCCCTACAATGAGCAGTTCTTC	CASSHKGVAPYNEQFF
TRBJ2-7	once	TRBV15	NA	TGTGCCACCAGCGCGGGGTTATACGACGAGCAGTACTTC	CATSAGLYDEQYF
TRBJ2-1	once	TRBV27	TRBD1	TGTGCCAGCAGTTCGTTGGGACAGGGTTTCAATGAGCAGTTCTTC	CASSSLGQGFNEQFF
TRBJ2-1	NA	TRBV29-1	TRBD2	TGCAGCGTTGAAGATCGGTTGGTAGCGGGGTCCTACAATGAGCAGTTCTTC	CSVEDRLVAGSYNEQFF
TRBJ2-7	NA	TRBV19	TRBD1	TGTGCCAGTCGAGGAGCAGGGGGCTACGAGCAGTACTTC	CASRGAGGYEQYF
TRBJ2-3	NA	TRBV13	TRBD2	TGTGCCAGCAGCGCAGTGGTAGCGGGGGGGTCAGATACGCAGTATTTT	CASSAVVAGGSDTQYF
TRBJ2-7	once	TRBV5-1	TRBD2	TGCGCCAGCAGCGTAGCGGGGTACACCTACGAGCAGTACTTC	CASSVAGYTYEQYF
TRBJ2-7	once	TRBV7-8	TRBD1	TGTGCCAGCAGCTTAGGTGGGGACAGTTACTACGAGCAGTACTTC	CASSLGGDSYYEQYF
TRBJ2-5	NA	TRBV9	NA	TGTGCCAGCAGCGAGGGGTTAGCGGAGTACACCCAAGAGACCCAGTACTTC	CASSEGLAEYTQETQYF
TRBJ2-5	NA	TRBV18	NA	TGTGCCAGCTCACCAGAGCCGGAGACCCAGTACTTC	CASSPEPETQYF
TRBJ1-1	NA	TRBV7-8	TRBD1	TGTGCCAGCAGCTCCCCAGACAGGGCCACTGAAGCTTTCTTT	CASSSPDRATEAFF
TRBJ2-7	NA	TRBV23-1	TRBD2	TGCGCCAGCAGTCAATCGACAGCGGGGACGTACTACGAGCAGTACTTC	CASSQSTAGTYYEQYF